A single sample is the source of the 21 T cell receptor beta chains below, sequenced in a study of cytomegalovirus exposure and HLA in healthy donors. The PCR made use of 60 Vbeta and 13 Jbeta primers. The method was immunoSEQ multiplex PCR; TCRdb's version includes in-frame clones alone and lacks a portion of them. In the table there are around 78,000 clones, around 81% of which are singletons. The sequencing sample was made of PBMCs. The receptors originated from a male donor in good health and CMV-seronegative.

CDR3 in amino acids: CASSLVDRNYMSYEQYF. In DNA form, the CDR3 reads TGTGCCAGCAGCTTGGTCGACAGAAATTATATGAGCTACGAGCAGTACTTC. This sequence joins TRBV5-4 and TRBJ2-7; the D gene is possibly TRBD1 (5 bases). Trimming took off 0 bases at V and 3 bases at J, with 19 bases between the two ends. Germline CDR1 and CDR2: SGHNT and YYREEE (reference sequence). CDR3 length: 17 amino acids.

V and J are TRBV5-1 and TRBJ1-2, with D unresolved. The CDR3 is 15 residues long. V lost 0 bases, J lost 2 bases, and 11 bases lay in between. CDR1 SGHRS and CDR2 YFSETQ come from the germline V gene. This CDR3 reads CASSLDVAGNYGYTF. Written as DNA, the CDR3 is TGCGCCAGCAGCTTGGATGTCGCAGGAAACTATGGCTACACCTTC.

The V gene is TRBV5-1, the J gene TRBJ1-1, with 10 bases identical to TRBD1. From germline, CDR1 is SGHRS and CDR2 YFSETQ. After removal of 4 bases from V and 6 bases from J, the junction contained 6 bases not matched to a gene. There are 14 residues in the CDR3. CDR3 sequence: CASSLDRGQPEAFF. CDR3 sequence (DNA): TGCGCCAGCAGCCTAGACAGGGGGCAGCCTGAAGCTTTCTTT.

This clone was seen only a few times. V usage is TRBV4-3 and J usage is TRBJ2-3; possibly TRBD1 for D (5 bases). This CDR3 contains 14 residues. Germline-derived CDR1 and CDR2 are LGHNA and YSLEER. Trimming took off 0 bases at V and 8 bases at J, with 12 bases between the two ends. This CDR3 reads CASSQDRVGVTQYF. As DNA, the CDR3 is TGCGCCAGCAGCCAAGACAGGGTTGGCGTTACGCAGTATTTT.

The V call is TRBV11-3, the J call TRBJ2-1, with a weak D call TRBD1 (6 bases). The germline V and J ends were trimmed by 1 base and 7 bases, with 23 bases remaining between them. Germline V gene data show CDR1 as SGHNT and CDR2 as YENEEA. The CDR3 length is 18 residues. The CDR3 loop is CASSLGGGVGMGFNEQFF. Written as DNA, the CDR3 is TGTGCCAGCAGCTTAGGAGGGGGAGTCGGTATGGGATTTAATGAGCAGTTCTTC.

This clone was seen just once. In the same sample, other DNA sequences code for this CDR3. The chain carries TRBV19 and TRBJ1-2; 9 bases agree with TRBD1. J gave up 5 bases and V 3 bases, and 7 bases lay outside the gene matches. Looked up from germline, CDR1 is LNHDA and CDR2 is SQIVND (reference sequence). The CDR3 length is 15 residues. CDR3 DNA sequence: TGTGCCAGTAGTATCGGGACAGGGTCCGGGTATGGCTACACCTTC. Its protein product is CASSIGTGSGYGYTF.

The genes are TRBV7-2 and TRBJ2-1; TRBD2 is a possible D gene (6 bases). The V end lost 5 bases, the J end lost 0 bases, and 17 bases lay between the germline ends. Germline CDR1 is SGHTA and CDR2 is FQGNSA. This CDR3 spans 17 amino acids. This chain's CDR3 is CASSPGTFDASYNEQFF. The CDR3 coding sequence is TGTGCCAGCAGCCCAGGGACTTTCGACGCCTCCTACAATGAGCAGTTCTTC. Full variable domain (remainder filled in from reference TRBV7-2 and TRBJ2-1): GAGVSQSPSNKVTEKGKDVELRCDPISGHTALYWYRQSLGQGLEFLIYFQGNSAPDKSGLPSDRFSAERTGGSVSTLTIQRTQQEDSAVYLCASSPGTFDASYNEQFFGPGTRLTVL.

The V call is TRBV9, the J call TRBJ2-5; D is unclear. This CDR3 has 14 residues. Trimming took 2 bases from V and 2 from J, leaving 10 bases between them. Germline CDR1 reads SGDLS; CDR2 reads YYNGEE. The DNA for the CDR3 is TGTGCCAGCAGCGTTGGAGAAAAGCAAGAGACCCAGTACTTC. Translating gives CASSVGEKQETQYF.

This chain uses TRBV20-1 with TRBJ1-1; D may be TRBD1 (5 bases). CDR1 is DFQATT and CDR2 is SNEGSKA in the germline V gene (reference sequence). The CDR3 extends over 11 amino acids. V was pared by 2 bases and J by 10 bases, with 11 bases between. CDR3 sequence reads: CSARQGPPAFF. The CDR3, as DNA: TGCAGTGCTAGACAGGGTCCGCCAGCTTTCTTT.

The chain has TRBV6-1 and TRBJ2-3; a possible D gene is TRBD2 (7 bases). This CDR3 spans 16 amino acids. Trimming shortened V by 1 base and J by 2 bases, and 13 bases separated the two germline ends. CDR1 MNHNS and CDR2 SASEGT come from the germline V gene. This CDR3 reads CASSEVEGGVTDTQYF. The CDR3 DNA sequence: TGTGCCAGCAGTGAAGTCGAGGGGGGGGTCACAGATACGCAGTATTTT.

The chain is built from TRBV5-1 and TRBJ2-7, with 9 bases aligning to TRBD1. This CDR3 region has 15 residues. Germline V CDR1 and CDR2: SGHRS, YFSETQ. V trimming: 3 bases; J trimming: 5 bases; junction bases outside the gene matches: 9. The CDR3, as DNA: TGCGCCAGCAGCTCTCAACAGGGGGCGCCGAACGAGCAGTACTTC. It yields the protein CASSSQQGAPNEQYF. Drawing the rest from reference TRBV5-1 and TRBJ2-7, the complete variable domain is KAGVTQTPRYLIKTRGQQVTLSCSPISGHRSVSWYQQTPGQGLQFLFEYFSETQRNKGNFPGRFSGRQFSNSRSEMNVSTLELGDSALYLCASSSQQGAPNEQYFGPGTRLTVT.

This chain links TRBV10-3 with TRBJ1-6; 8 bases line up with TRBD1. Germline assignment: CDR1 ENHRY and CDR2 SYGVKD. The CDR3 spans 15 residues. V trimming: 8 bases; J trimming: 12 bases; junction bases outside the gene matches: 15. This CDR3 is CAISSTTGANQPLHF. For the CDR3, the DNA is TGTGCCATCTCTTCAACGACAGGGGCGAACCAACCCCTCCACTTT.

This clone appeared a few times. The V call is TRBV27, the J call TRBJ2-3; D uncertain. Trimming shortened V by 6 bases and J by 2 bases, and 18 bases separated the two germline ends. Germline assignment: CDR1 MNHEY and CDR2 SMNVEV (reference sequence). This CDR3 has 16 amino acids. The CDR3 region has the DNA TGTGCCAGCAGCTCGCCGTCGACTCCCACCACAGATACGCAGTATTTT. The encoded protein is CASSSPSTPTTDTQYF.

This clone was counted between two and nine times. The genes are TRBV11-2 and TRBJ2-1, with D possibly being TRBD2 (6 bases). Germline V gene sequence: CDR1 SGHAT, CDR2 FQNNGV. V shed 2 bases and J shed 2 bases, with 13 bases lying between them. This CDR3 is 16 amino acids long. The chain's CDR3 is CASSLTTGGAYNEQFF. CDR3 bases: TGTGCCAGCAGCTTAACCACAGGAGGGGCCTACAATGAGCAGTTCTTC.

On this clone: The junction departs from the called germline gene at one end, perhaps through a read error. The chain combines TRBV30 with TRBJ1-4; 10 bases are a match to TRBD1. Germline V gene sequence: CDR1 GTSNPN, CDR2 SVGIG (reference sequence). This CDR3 contains 15 residues. This chain's CDR3 is CAWSSRDRGGEELFF. The CDR3 DNA sequence: TGTGCCTGGAGTTCCCGGGACAGGGGAGGTGAAGAACTGTTTTTT. The entire variable domain, with the rest obtained from reference TRBV30 and TRBJ1-4, is as follows: SQTIHQWPATLVQPVGSPLSLECTVEGTSNPNLYWYRQAAGRGLQLLFYSVGIGQISSEVPQNLSASRPQDRQFILSSKKLLLSDSGFYLCAWSSRDRGGEELFFGSGTQLSVL.

V is TRBV2 and J is TRBJ1-1; D is undetermined. The V end was cut by 11 bases, the J end by 4 bases, with 17 bases between. Germline CDR1 and CDR2: SNHLY and FYNNEI. The CDR3 loop spans 13 amino acids. Here the CDR3 reads CAGEREWGTEAFF. The CDR3 DNA sequence: TGTGCCGGGGAGCGAGAGTGGGGCACTGAAGCTTTCTTT.

The V and J genes are TRBV9 and TRBJ2-1, with TRBD2 matching 12 bases. The CDR3 extends over 16 amino acids. V dropped 7 bases and J dropped 1; count of bases not matched to a gene: 6. Germline lookup yields CDR1 SGDLS and CDR2 YYNGEE. This CDR3 is CASGYTSGRSYNEQFF. CDR3 coding DNA: TGTGCCAGCGGTTATACTAGCGGGAGGTCCTACAATGAGCAGTTCTTC.

This clone has a single count. The chain carries TRBV10-2 and TRBJ1-4; D is unresolved. The germline CDR1 and CDR2 sequences are WSHSY and SAAADI. Trimming stripped 1 base from V and 3 bases from J, with 3 bases between. The CDR3 runs 13 residues. DNA for the CDR3: TGCGCCAGCAGTGAGTTCTCTAATGAAAAACTGTTTTTT. As protein: CASSEFSNEKLFF.

The rearrangement uses TRBV28 and TRBJ1-2; perhaps TRBD1 as D (6 bases). Deletions cut 7 bases from V and 6 bases from J, with 18 bases between. In germline, CDR1 is MDHEN, CDR2 SYDVKM. This CDR3 region has 14 residues. The DNA for the CDR3 is TGTGCCAGCATCATAAACCAGGGGCGTCATGGCTACACCTTC. It yields the protein CASIINQGRHGYTF.

The chain couples TRBV2 to TRBJ2-7, with 8 bases that match TRBD1. CDR3 size: 14 residues. Germline V CDR1 and CDR2: SNHLY, FYNNEI. The trim removed 5 bases at V and 3 bases at J, leaving 6 bases unmatched. DNA for the CDR3: TGTGCCAGCAGTCTCTGGACAGGGAGCTACGAGCAGTACTTC. Its protein is CASSLWTGSYEQYF.

Remarks on this clone: Germline and junction disagree at one end, which may indicate a read error. The chain recombines TRBV5-1 with TRBJ1-2, with D possibly matching TRBD1 (5 bases). Per the germline V gene, CDR1 is SGHRS and CDR2 is YFSETQ. The CDR3 runs 12 residues. Here the CDR3 DNA reads TGCGCCAGCAGTCACGACAGAGATGGCTACCCCTTC. It encodes CASSHDRDGYPF.